Below, 27 T cell receptor beta chains from the same sample are listed, as sequenced in a study of somatic mutations in cytotoxic T cells in rheumatoid arthritis. Data came from immunoSEQ multiplex PCR; TCRdb stores just in-frame clones and leaves some out. The data show 10,000 to 12,000 clones, 80% seen once. Sequenced input: CD8+ T cells sorted from blood. All receptors derive from an adult with rheumatoid arthritis.

The DNA for the CDR3 is TGTGCCAGCAGCCCATGGGGGAACTATGGCTACACCTTC. It encodes CASSPWGNYGYTF. This chain joins TRBV11-2 and TRBJ1-2, with D possibly being TRBD1 (5 bases). Trimming removed 5 bases from V and 2 bases from J, with 9 bases in between. The CDR3 runs 13 residues. Germline CDR1 is SGHAT and CDR2 is FQNNGV.

This sequence joins TRBV2 and TRBJ2-3; D unclear. The CDR3 has 13 amino acids. Trimming took off 2 bases at V and 2 bases at J, with 5 bases between the two ends. Germline V gene lookup returns CDR1 SNHLY and CDR2 FYNNEI. CDR3 bases: TGTGCCAGCAGTGAATCTACCACAGATACGCAGTATTTT. This gives the protein CASSESTTDTQYF. Full variable domain (outside the CDR3, taken from reference TRBV2 and TRBJ2-3): EPEVTQTPSHQVTQMGQEVILRCVPISNHLYFYWYRQILGQKVEFLVSFYNNEISEKSEIFDDQFSVERPDGSNFTLKIRSTKLEDSAMYFCASSESTTDTQYFGPGTRLTVL.

The genes are TRBV5-4 and TRBJ1-2; 8 nucleotides match TRBD1. The germline CDR1 and CDR2 sequences are SGHNT and YYREEE (reference sequence). This CDR3 is built from 17 residues. J gave up 6 bases and V 7 bases, and 20 bases lay outside the gene matches. CDR3: CASFWAGGFLDQNGYTF. Written as DNA, the CDR3 is TGTGCCAGCTTTTGGGCAGGGGGCTTCTTGGACCAAAATGGCTACACCTTC.

The chain couples TRBV4-1 to TRBJ1-5; tentative D call: TRBD1 (6 bases). The CDR3 spans 19 residues. The V gene lost 0 bases and the J gene lost 0 bases, with 18 bases spanning the gap. Looked up from germline, CDR1 is MGHRA and CDR2 is YSYEKL. The CDR3 reads CASSQDSTFGQYSNQPQHF. The CDR3 bases are TGCGCCAGCAGCCAAGATTCGACGTTCGGACAGTATAGCAATCAGCCCCAGCATTTT.

This rearrangement joins TRBV2 to TRBJ2-2, with 8 bases fitting TRBD1. With 4 bases clipped from V and 1 base from J, the junction kept 2 bases outside the gene matches. This CDR3 has 15 amino acids. Per the germline V gene, CDR1 is SNHLY and CDR2 is FYNNEI. This CDR3 reads CASSAGTGNTGELFF. The DNA for the CDR3 is TGTGCCAGCAGTGCCGGGACAGGGAACACCGGGGAGCTGTTTTTT. Full variable domain (remainder filled in from reference TRBV2 and TRBJ2-2): EPEVTQTPSHQVTQMGQEVILRCVPISNHLYFYWYRQILGQKVEFLVSFYNNEISEKSEIFDDQFSVERPDGSNFTLKIRSTKLEDSAMYFCASSAGTGNTGELFFGEGSRLTVL.

The chain is built from TRBV11-2 and TRBJ1-3; weak D call: TRBD1 (6 bases). Between the trimmed V and J ends, which lost 1 base and 8 bases, there was a span of 12 bases. The CDR3 has 14 residues. Germline CDR1 is SGHAT and CDR2 is FQNNGV. The chain's CDR3 is CASSLAGGYDTIYF. In DNA, the CDR3 is TGTGCCAGCAGCTTAGCTGGGGGCTACGACACCATATATTTT. Full variable domain (outside the CDR3, taken from reference TRBV11-2 and TRBJ1-3): EAGVAQSPRYKIIEKRQSVAFWCNPISGHATLYWYQQILGQGPKLLIQFQNNGVVDDSQLPKDRFSAERLKGVDSTLKIQPAKLEDSAVYLCASSLAGGYDTIYFGEGSWLTVV.

The chain recombines TRBV5-4 with TRBJ1-1; a weak D match, TRBD1 (6 bases). The CDR3 is made up of 15 amino acids. Germline V gene data show CDR1 as SGHNT and CDR2 as YYREEE (reference sequence). V was pared by 4 bases and J by 1 base, with 14 bases between. CDR3 region: CASSRTPGENTEAFF. CDR3 in DNA: TGTGCCAGCAGCCGTACCCCAGGGGAGAACACTGAAGCTTTCTTT.

This chain joins TRBV29-1 and TRBJ2-2; no definite D call. V lost 4 bases to trimming and J lost 1 base, with 4 bases between them. CDR3 size: 12 residues. Germline V CDR1 and CDR2: SQVTM, ANQGSEA. The CDR3 protein is CSVAWNTGELFF. CDR3 DNA sequence: TGCAGCGTTGCCTGGAACACCGGGGAGCTGTTTTTT.

V and J are TRBV6-5 and TRBJ2-7; D gene unclear. This CDR3 contains 13 residues. V was clipped by 3 bases and J by 4 bases, with 10 bases between them. Germline assignment: CDR1 MNHEY and CDR2 SVGAGI. CDR3 DNA: TGTGCCAGCAGTTATGGTTTATCGTACGAGCAGTACTTC. Protein sequence: CASSYGLSYEQYF.

V and J are TRBV11-2 and TRBJ2-1; TRBD2 aligns across 8 bases. Trimming at V came to 6 bases and at J to 4 bases, leaving 8 bases not matched to a gene. Germline V gene lookup returns CDR1 SGHAT and CDR2 FQNNGV. The CDR3 extends over 15 amino acids. The CDR3 DNA follows: TGTGCCAGCAGACCAAGCGGGGGCCATTACAATGAGCAGTTCTTC. Protein product: CASRPSGGHYNEQFF.

V usage is TRBV5-6 and J usage is TRBJ1-6, with TRBD1 matching 9 bases. The CDR3 sequence is 14 residues long. The V gene's germline CDR1 is SGHDT and CDR2 YYEEEE. V lost 4 bases to trimming and J lost 9 bases; unmatched junction nucleotides: 5. The CDR3 DNA reads TGTGCCAGCAGCGCCGGGACAGGGTTTTCACCCCTCCACTTT. It encodes CASSAGTGFSPLHF. Filled out from reference TRBV5-6 and TRBJ1-6, the complete variable domain reads DAGVTQSPTHLIKTRGQQVTLRCSPKSGHDTVSWYQQALGQGPQFIFQYYEEEERQRGNFPDRFSGHQFPNYSSELNVNALLLGDSALYLCASSAGTGFSPLHFGNGTRLTVT.

This clone came up once. The chain is built from TRBV28 and TRBJ1-2; the D is unclear. V was shortened by 4 bases and J by 1 base, with 10 bases between the two germline ends. This CDR3 is built from 14 residues. From germline, CDR1 is MDHEN and CDR2 SYDVKM. In DNA, the CDR3 is TGTGCCAGCAGTTCGGACGGGGATAACTATGGCTACACCTTC. This gives the protein CASSSDGDNYGYTF.

Sample share makes this clone medium-sized. The chain carries TRBV5-1 and TRBJ2-1; perhaps D is TRBD1 or TRBD2 (5 bases each). V lost 4 bases to trimming and J lost 7 bases, with 18 bases between them. The CDR3 contains 15 residues. Per germline, CDR1 SGHRS and CDR2 YFSETQ. The CDR3 region is CASSLGLGRGNEQFF. CDR3 sequence (DNA): TGCGCCAGCAGCCTTGGACTGGGGCGTGGGAATGAGCAGTTCTTC.

The chain recombines TRBV9 with TRBJ1-4; 7 nucleotides align to TRBD1. CDR1 and CDR2 from the germline V gene are SGDLS and YYNGEE. The V and J ends lost 3 bases and 7 bases, in that order; junction bases with no gene match: 6. This CDR3 spans 14 amino acids. The CDR3 DNA sequence: TGTGCCAGCAGCGCTTCAGGGGGTGGTGAAAAACTGTTTTTT. Protein sequence: CASSASGGGEKLFF.

This chain uses TRBV5-1 with TRBJ2-5; either TRBD1 or TRBD2 may supply D (5 bases each). The germline V and J ends were trimmed by 0 bases and 12 bases, with 12 bases remaining between them. The CDR3 consists of 12 residues. The germline V gene encodes CDR1 SGHRS and CDR2 YFSETQ. CDR3 loop: CASSLDGAAEYF. CDR3 nucleotide sequence: TGCGCCAGCAGCTTGGACGGGGCAGCAGAGTACTTC.

The rearrangement links TRBV27 to TRBJ2-7, with D perhaps matching TRBD2 (7 bases). Trimming left V 0 bases short and J 2 bases short, with 14 bases between. This CDR3 contains 16 residues. CDR1 is MNHEY, CDR2 SMNVEV, per germline (reference sequence). The CDR3 loop is CASSLSLGGPPYEQYF. CDR3 sequence (DNA): TGTGCCAGCAGTTTATCCCTGGGGGGGCCCCCCTACGAGCAGTACTTC.

The rearrangement joins TRBV2 to TRBJ2-2; D might be TRBD1 or TRBD2, each matching 5 bases. The CDR3 has 13 residues. Trimming took 8 bases from V and 5 from J, leaving 12 bases between them. In germline, CDR1 is SNHLY, CDR2 FYNNEI. This chain's CDR3 is CASREGVTGELFF. CDR3 in DNA: TGTGCCAGCCGGGAAGGGGTGACCGGGGAGCTGTTTTTT. The full variable domain, its missing parts supplied by reference TRBV2 and TRBJ2-2, is EPEVTQTPSHQVTQMGQEVILRCVPISNHLYFYWYRQILGQKVEFLVSFYNNEISEKSEIFDDQFSVERPDGSNFTLKIRSTKLEDSAMYFCASREGVTGELFFGEGSRLTVL.

The genes are TRBV4-1 and TRBJ2-5; D is unclear. This CDR3 is 13 amino acids long. Trimming pared 1 base from V and 2 bases from J, leaving 5 bases between. Germline V CDR1 and CDR2: MGHRA, YSYEKL. The CDR3 coding sequence is TGCGCCAGCAGCCAAGTCTATCAAGAGACCCAGTACTTC. Its protein product is CASSQVYQETQYF.

The V call is TRBV6-1, the J call TRBJ2-3; 10 bases agree with TRBD1. Looked up from germline, CDR1 is MNHNS and CDR2 is SASEGT. The CDR3 is made up of 15 amino acids. The V segment lost 3 bases and the J segment 4 bases; nucleotides outside the gene matches: 4. CDR3: CASSEDRGGADTQYF. DNA for the CDR3: TGTGCCAGCAGTGAGGACAGGGGGGGCGCAGATACGCAGTATTTT.

The CDR3 protein is CASSPKGQVISSYNTEAFF. The CDR3 DNA reads TGTGCCAGCAGTCCCAAGGGACAGGTTATTTCGAGCTATAACACTGAAGCTTTCTTT. This chain uses TRBV27 with TRBJ1-1; 8 nucleotides line up with TRBD1. Germline-derived CDR1 and CDR2 are MNHEY and SMNVEV (reference sequence). The V and J ends lost 5 bases and 2 bases, in that order; junction bases with no gene match: 19. The CDR3 contains 19 residues.

The chain couples TRBV5-4 to TRBJ1-2, with 7 bases that match TRBD1. The germline gives CDR1 SGHNT, CDR2 YYREEE (reference sequence). CDR3 length equals 15 residues. The J segment lost 6 bases and the V segment lost 3 bases, leaving 11 bases of the junction unmatched. The CDR3 reads CASSWGYDRDNGYTF. The CDR3 DNA reads as TGTGCCAGCAGCTGGGGGTACGACAGGGATAATGGCTACACCTTC.

As regards this clone: A junction boundary mismatches the germline segment, possibly from a read error. This chain connects TRBV7-7 to TRBJ2-5; D not resolved. This CDR3 region has 15 residues. Germline V gene sequence: CDR1 SSHAT, CDR2 FNYEAQ (reference sequence). CDR3 amino acids: CASSFVLGTGETQYF. The CDR3 region has the DNA TGTGCTAGCAGCTTTGTCCTCGGAACTGGGGAGACCCAGTACTTC.

The DNA for the CDR3 is TGTGCCAGCAGCCAAGGACTAGCGGGGGGGCCAGATACGCAGTATTTT. Translated: CASSQGLAGGPDTQYF. This sequence joins TRBV4-2 and TRBJ2-3, with 14 bases lining up with TRBD2. Germline loops: CDR1 LGHNA, CDR2 YNFKEQ. The V and J ends lost 1 base and 4 bases, in that order; junction bases with no gene match: 1. There are 16 residues in the CDR3.

The chain recombines TRBV2 with TRBJ1-4, with D perhaps matching TRBD1 (5 bases). There are 15 residues in the CDR3. Germline loops: CDR1 SNHLY, CDR2 FYNNEI. V was clipped by 2 bases and J by 5 bases, with 12 bases between them. The CDR3 coding sequence is TGTGCCAGCAGTGAATGGGAGGGGATGAATGAAAAACTGTTTTTT. This sequence encodes CASSEWEGMNEKLFF.

This clone appeared once. V usage is TRBV6-4 and J usage is TRBJ2-3; 8 bases agree with TRBD2. The CDR3 is 17 amino acids. Per germline, CDR1 MRHNA and CDR2 SNTAGT. V shed 0 bases, J shed 1 base, and the junction held 6 bases outside the gene matches. The CDR3 region is CASSDSKKRGCTDTQYF. The CDR3 nucleotides are TGTGCCAGCAGTGACTCGAAAAAGCGGGGGTGCACAGATACGCAGTATTTT.

The chain is built from TRBV28 and TRBJ2-7; 8 bases match TRBD1. CDR1 MDHEN and CDR2 SYDVKM come from the germline V gene. This CDR3 is 18 amino acids long. Unmatched junction bases numbered 17, after V lost 6 bases and J lost 1 base. The CDR3 region is CASRSDRVFPGWSYEQYF. In DNA form, the CDR3 reads TGTGCCAGCAGGTCGGACAGGGTTTTTCCCGGTTGGTCCTACGAGCAGTACTTC.

The chain links TRBV4-1 to TRBJ2-5; maybe TRBD2 (5 bases). Gene TRBJ2-7 matches the end of the DNA better, so the J call may be wrong. The CDR3 covers 15 residues. CDR1 is MGHRA, CDR2 YSYEKL, per germline. CDR3 loop: CASSPSEGSSYEQYF. The CDR3 nucleotides read TGCGCCAGCAGCCCCTCTGAGGGATCCTCCTACGAGCAGTACTTC.